Listed here is a single T cell receptor beta chain. The target antigen is unknown. The sample originates from a study of identifying expanded T cells in peripheral blood. General study results and limits: Variance in clone template counts between approximately two-week samples significantly increased with total template count across all healthy donors. Technical replicates showed approximately 1.2 changed clones; two weeks about 16; four weeks 19.

Collection occurred without any documented infections or immune events in donors. The CDR3 sequence is 15 residues long. Germline V gene sequence: CDR1 SGHTA, CDR2 FQGTGA. The J segment lost 7 bases and the V segment lost 0 bases, leaving 3 bases of the junction unmatched. Sequencing used immunoSEQ multiplex PCR; TCRdb keeps in-frame clones, though not all of them. The top ten clones hold 3% to 4% of a sample with more than 95,000 clones, roughly 82% of them seen once. The sequenced sample was blood. The clonotype comes from a person between 18 and 75 years old in good health. The J gene is TRBJ2-7, the V gene TRBV7-3; 13 nucleotides align to TRBD2. CDR3 amino acids: CASSLTGTSGEEQYF. CDR3 bases: TGTGCCAGCAGCTTAACTGGGACTAGCGGGGAAGAGCAGTACTTC.